This is a list of T cell receptor beta chains from one sample in a study of cytomegalovirus exposure and HLA in healthy donors. Some clones are missing from TCRdb's copy, which holds only in-frame ones; the method was immunoSEQ multiplex PCR. Among about 120,000 clones, around 84% were seen once, and the ten largest hold about 3.3%. The sample was PBMCs. These receptors were obtained from a woman aged 25-40 years in good health and CMV-seropositive. Each CDR3 is given with its conserved first and last residue. Each record gives: clone size, J gene, V gene, D gene, CDR3 protein, CDR3 DNA. A D gene is named only where the DNA matches it firmly. Some rows have no size entry. The others give once, few or many, or a class for an expanded clone.

clone size: few
J gene: TRBJ2-1
V gene: TRBV7-9
D gene: .
CDR3 protein: CASSLALGATYNEQFF
CDR3 DNA: TGTGCCAGCAGCTTGGCCCTAGGCGCAACCTACAATGAGCAGTTCTTC

clone size: .
J gene: TRBJ2-1
V gene: TRBV2
D gene: .
CDR3 protein: CASSEAGAGTIAYNEQFF
CDR3 DNA: TGTGCCAGCAGTGAAGCGGGGGCAGGGACCATTGCCTACAATGAGCAGTTCTTC

clone size: .
J gene: TRBJ2-3
V gene: TRBV30
D gene: .
CDR3 protein: CAWSVRQGRVDTQYF
CDR3 DNA: TGTGCCTGGAGTGTACGGCAGGGAAGGGTAGATACGCAGTATTTT

clone size: .
J gene: TRBJ1-2
V gene: TRBV28
D gene: TRBD1
CDR3 protein: CASSPGTGRGYGYTF
CDR3 DNA: TGTGCCAGCAGTCCGGGGACAGGGAGGGGCTATGGCTACACCTTC

clone size: .
J gene: TRBJ2-3
V gene: TRBV7-9
D gene: TRBD1
CDR3 protein: CASSSGQGAPDTQYF
CDR3 DNA: TGTGCCAGCAGCTCGGGACAGGGAGCCCCGGATACGCAGTATTTT

clone size: .
J gene: TRBJ2-7
V gene: TRBV6-5
D gene: TRBD1
CDR3 protein: CASSEGQGFEQYF
CDR3 DNA: TGTGCCAGCAGTGAAGGACAGGGATTCGAGCAGTACTTC

clone size: .
J gene: TRBJ2-3
V gene: TRBV5-5
D gene: .
CDR3 protein: CASSLTGSIGTDTQYF
CDR3 DNA: TGTGCCAGCAGCTTGACAGGGAGTATAGGCACAGATACGCAGTATTTT

clone size: .
J gene: TRBJ2-3
V gene: TRBV27
D gene: TRBD2
CDR3 protein: CASSFAGGADTQYF
CDR3 DNA: TGTGCCAGCAGTTTCGCGGGGGGGGCAGATACGCAGTATTTT

clone size: .
J gene: TRBJ1-1
V gene: TRBV6-5
D gene: .
CDR3 protein: CASSPGAPNTEAFF
CDR3 DNA: TGTGCCAGCAGTCCCGGAGCACCGAACACTGAAGCTTTCTTT

clone size: .
J gene: TRBJ1-2
V gene: TRBV7-2
D gene: TRBD1
CDR3 protein: CASSFERLGQNYGYTF
CDR3 DNA: TGTGCCAGCAGCTTCGAAAGGTTGGGACAGAACTATGGCTACACCTTC

clone size: .
J gene: TRBJ2-7
V gene: TRBV27
D gene: TRBD1
CDR3 protein: CASSLGTVYEQYF
CDR3 DNA: TGTGCCAGCAGTCTCGGGACAGTCTACGAGCAGTACTTC

clone size: .
J gene: TRBJ2-3
V gene: TRBV7-2
D gene: TRBD2
CDR3 protein: CASSRGLTSGNTDTQYF
CDR3 DNA: TGTGCCAGCAGCCGCGGCCTGACTAGCGGAAACACAGATACGCAGTATTTT

clone size: .
J gene: TRBJ1-4
V gene: TRBV7-2
D gene: TRBD1
CDR3 protein: CASSQFGTGDEKLFF
CDR3 DNA: TGTGCCAGCAGCCAATTCGGGACAGGGGATGAAAAACTGTTTTTT

clone size: .
J gene: TRBJ2-1
V gene: TRBV4-2
D gene: TRBD2
CDR3 protein: CASSQDQRGTYNEQFF
CDR3 DNA: TGTGCCAGCAGCCAAGATCAGCGGGGCACCTACAATGAGCAGTTCTTC

clone size: .
J gene: TRBJ2-7
V gene: TRBV5-4
D gene: TRBD1
CDR3 protein: CASSIGQGHYEQYF
CDR3 DNA: TGTGCCAGCAGCATAGGACAGGGACACTACGAGCAGTACTTC

clone size: .
J gene: TRBJ2-3
V gene: TRBV4-3
D gene: .
CDR3 protein: CASSQSGGTAIDTQYF
CDR3 DNA: TGCGCCAGCAGCCAGAGCGGCGGGACCGCAATAGATACGCAGTATTTT

clone size: .
J gene: TRBJ2-1
V gene: TRBV2
D gene: .
CDR3 protein: CASSEARYNEQFF
CDR3 DNA: TGTGCCAGCAGTGAAGCGCGTTACAATGAGCAGTTCTTC

clone size: .
J gene: TRBJ2-7
V gene: TRBV5-5
D gene: .
CDR3 protein: CASSLEQTYEQYF
CDR3 DNA: TGTGCCAGCAGCTTGGAACAGACCTACGAGCAGTACTTC

clone size: .
J gene: TRBJ2-7
V gene: TRBV19
D gene: .
CDR3 protein: CASSKAGTTYEQYF
CDR3 DNA: TGTGCCAGTAGTAAGGCCGGGACAACCTACGAGCAGTACTTC

clone size: .
J gene: TRBJ2-1
V gene: TRBV11-1
D gene: .
CDR3 protein: CASSLSRPSDEGEQFF
CDR3 DNA: TGTGCCAGCAGCCTATCTAGGCCATCGGACGAGGGTGAGCAGTTCTTC

clone size: .
J gene: TRBJ2-1
V gene: TRBV29-1
D gene: TRBD2
CDR3 protein: CSVESRGALYNEQFF
CDR3 DNA: TGCAGCGTTGAATCGCGGGGGGCCTTATACAATGAGCAGTTCTTC

clone size: .
J gene: TRBJ2-2
V gene: TRBV7-3
D gene: TRBD2
CDR3 protein: CASSSLAGDTGELFF
CDR3 DNA: TGTGCCAGCAGCTCCTTAGCGGGGGACACCGGGGAGCTGTTTTTT

clone size: .
J gene: TRBJ2-7
V gene: TRBV5-1
D gene: TRBD1
CDR3 protein: CASSFLTGGFDEQYF
CDR3 DNA: TGCGCCAGCAGCTTCCTCACAGGGGGTTTCGACGAGCAGTACTTC

clone size: .
J gene: TRBJ1-5
V gene: TRBV7-9
D gene: .
CDR3 protein: CASSARGGLDPQHF
CDR3 DNA: TGTGCCAGCAGCGCCCGGGGAGGGCTCGACCCCCAGCATTTT

clone size: .
J gene: TRBJ2-1
V gene: TRBV4-3
D gene: TRBD2
CDR3 protein: CASSQDLAGGDEQFF
CDR3 DNA: TGCGCCAGCAGCCAAGACTTAGCGGGGGGCGATGAGCAGTTCTTC

clone size: .
J gene: TRBJ2-7
V gene: TRBV5-5
D gene: TRBD1
CDR3 protein: CASRPWTGGLYEQYF
CDR3 DNA: TGTGCCAGCAGACCTTGGACAGGGGGCTTGTACGAGCAGTACTTC

clone size: .
J gene: TRBJ2-1
V gene: TRBV7-2
D gene: .
CDR3 protein: CASSLVRRGHHNEQFF
CDR3 DNA: TGTGCCAGCAGCTTAGTGCGGCGGGGCCATCACAATGAGCAGTTCTTC

clone size: .
J gene: TRBJ2-2
V gene: TRBV4-2
D gene: .
CDR3 protein: CASSLHLPSENTGELFF
CDR3 DNA: TGTGCCAGCAGCCTTCATCTCCCATCAGAGAACACCGGGGAGCTGTTTTTT

clone size: once
J gene: TRBJ2-1
V gene: TRBV7-9
D gene: TRBD2
CDR3 protein: CASTLALRGTSEQFF
CDR3 DNA: TGTGCCAGCACCTTAGCCCTGCGCGGGACTAGTGAGCAGTTCTTC

clone size: .
J gene: TRBJ2-3
V gene: TRBV4-3
D gene: TRBD2
CDR3 protein: CASSQDPGLAGADTQYF
CDR3 DNA: TGCGCCAGCAGCCAAGATCCCGGGCTAGCGGGGGCAGATACGCAGTATTTT

clone size: .
J gene: TRBJ1-2
V gene: TRBV29-1
D gene: TRBD1
CDR3 protein: CSVNTGEDYGYTF
CDR3 DNA: TGCAGCGTTAACACAGGGGAGGACTATGGCTACACCTTC

clone size: .
J gene: TRBJ1-2
V gene: TRBV5-4
D gene: .
CDR3 protein: CASSLIKSGVEGYTF
CDR3 DNA: TGTGCCAGCAGCTTAATTAAGTCAGGGGTTGAAGGCTACACCTTC

clone size: .
J gene: TRBJ2-3
V gene: TRBV7-9
D gene: .
CDR3 protein: CASSLAGGTATDTQYF
CDR3 DNA: TGTGCCAGCAGCTTAGCCGGGGGTACCGCCACAGATACGCAGTATTTT

clone size: .
J gene: TRBJ1-6
V gene: TRBV5-4
D gene: TRBD1
CDR3 protein: CASSPGQGSSYNSPLHF
CDR3 DNA: TGTGCCAGCAGCCCCGGACAGGGGAGCTCCTATAATTCACCCCTCCACTTT

clone size: .
J gene: TRBJ1-6
V gene: TRBV15
D gene: TRBD1
CDR3 protein: CATSRDPDRVNSPLHF
CDR3 DNA: TGTGCCACCAGCAGAGATCCTGACAGGGTGAATTCACCCCTCCACTTT

clone size: .
J gene: TRBJ1-4
V gene: TRBV19
D gene: .
CDR3 protein: CASSTNPGPQGGKLFF
CDR3 DNA: TGTGCCAGTAGCACCAATCCCGGCCCTCAGGGTGGAAAACTGTTTTTT

clone size: .
J gene: TRBJ2-2
V gene: TRBV4-2
D gene: TRBD2
CDR3 protein: CASSQGGLAWELFF
CDR3 DNA: TGTGCCAGCAGCCAAGGGGGACTAGCCTGGGAGCTGTTTTTT

clone size: .
J gene: TRBJ2-7
V gene: TRBV7-2
D gene: TRBD1
CDR3 protein: CASSPRTGRYEQYF
CDR3 DNA: TGTGCCAGCAGCCCCCGGACAGGCAGGTACGAGCAGTACTTC

clone size: .
J gene: TRBJ1-1
V gene: TRBV4-1
D gene: .
CDR3 protein: CASSQEVGRGSEAFF
CDR3 DNA: TGCGCCAGCAGCCAAGAGGTCGGGAGGGGGAGTGAAGCTTTCTTT

clone size: .
J gene: TRBJ1-3
V gene: TRBV18
D gene: TRBD1
CDR3 protein: CASSQQGASSGNTIYF
CDR3 DNA: TGTGCCAGCTCACAACAGGGGGCCAGCTCTGGAAACACCATATATTTT

clone size: .
J gene: TRBJ1-2
V gene: TRBV7-9
D gene: TRBD1
CDR3 protein: CASSAQGDGYTF
CDR3 DNA: TGTGCCAGCAGCGCACAGGGGGATGGCTACACCTTC

clone size: .
J gene: TRBJ1-6
V gene: TRBV6-1
D gene: TRBD1
CDR3 protein: CASSEGTGENSPLHF
CDR3 DNA: TGTGCCAGCAGTGAAGGGACAGGGGAGAATTCACCCCTCCACTTT

clone size: .
J gene: TRBJ2-5
V gene: TRBV11-3
D gene: .
CDR3 protein: CASSSSSGGAETQYF
CDR3 DNA: TGTGCCAGCAGCTCCTCCTCGGGGGGCGCGGAGACCCAGTACTTC

clone size: few
J gene: TRBJ2-5
V gene: TRBV15
D gene: TRBD1
CDR3 protein: CATRAGVYRGTAQETQYF
CDR3 DNA: TGTGCCACCCGCGCTGGGGTCTACAGGGGGACGGCCCAAGAGACCCAGTACTTC

clone size: .
J gene: TRBJ1-6
V gene: TRBV15
D gene: .
CDR3 protein: CATSPTTGGFNSPLHF
CDR3 DNA: TGTGCCACCAGCCCAACGACGGGGGGGTTCAATTCACCCCTCCACTTT

clone size: .
J gene: TRBJ1-5
V gene: TRBV28
D gene: .
CDR3 protein: CASSLQGGSNQPQHF
CDR3 DNA: TGTGCCAGCAGTTTACAGGGTGGAAGCAATCAGCCCCAGCATTTT

clone size: .
J gene: TRBJ2-4
V gene: TRBV29-1
D gene: TRBD1
CDR3 protein: CSAMGQGGTKNIQYF
CDR3 DNA: TGCAGCGCCATGGGACAGGGGGGCACCAAAAACATTCAGTACTTC

clone size: .
J gene: TRBJ2-5
V gene: TRBV20-1
D gene: .
CDR3 protein: CSGEQEETQYF
CDR3 DNA: TGCAGTGGGGAGCAGGAAGAGACCCAGTACTTC

clone size: .
J gene: TRBJ1-6
V gene: TRBV7-9
D gene: .
CDR3 protein: CASSPFSSYNSPLHF
CDR3 DNA: TGTGCCAGCAGCCCGTTTAGTAGCTATAATTCACCCCTCCACTTT

clone size: .
J gene: TRBJ1-4
V gene: TRBV28
D gene: .
CDR3 protein: CASRPTGLHLEKLFF
CDR3 DNA: TGTGCCAGCAGACCCACAGGGTTGCATTTGGAAAAACTGTTTTTT

clone size: .
J gene: TRBJ1-2
V gene: TRBV7-9
D gene: TRBD1
CDR3 protein: CASSLIGGVDGYTF
CDR3 DNA: TGTGCCAGCAGCTTAATAGGGGGCGTTGATGGCTACACCTTC

clone size: .
J gene: TRBJ1-3
V gene: TRBV28
D gene: TRBD1
CDR3 protein: CASRDSGNTIYF
CDR3 DNA: TGTGCCAGTCGGGACAGTGGAAACACCATATATTTT

clone size: .
J gene: TRBJ2-3
V gene: TRBV14
D gene: .
CDR3 protein: CASSQDLLRTDTQYF
CDR3 DNA: TGTGCCAGCAGCCAAGATTTACTTCGCACAGATACGCAGTATTTT